This TCR beta chain comes out of a study of blood T cell repertoires in COVID-19. Looking at the study overall: The origin of the acute and convalescent COVID-19 samples was the United States, Italy and Spain.

Study processing details: The authors estimated nucleated cell counts from reference gene primer amplification. Sequencing was performed with immunoSEQ multiplex PCR; in TCRdb, only in-frame clones are kept and a portion is missing. V and J calls and clone size come straight from that table; D and trimming were deduced from the DNA. Of a few hundred thousand clones in the sample, more than 70% were seen once. Participants, about 18 to 95 years old, spanned more than 20 US areas. Each participant's cohort was designated according to participant-reported clinical history. Germline V gene lookup returns CDR1 LNHNV and CDR2 YYDKDF (reference sequence). The CDR3 has 13 amino acids. Deletions cut 5 bases from V and 4 bases from J, with 11 bases between.

The source material was PBMCs or T cells enriched from blood (not recorded which). The V gene is TRBV15, the J gene TRBJ1-2; a possible D gene is TRBD1 (5 bases). This sequence was found in a woman in her late teens or twenties who had recovered from COVID-19. As DNA, the CDR3 is TGTGCCACCAGCGACAGTCCGATCTATGGCTACACCTTC. Its translation: CATSDSPIYGYTF.